This TCR beta chain derives from a study of cytomegalovirus exposure and HLA in healthy donors. Findings and limits, study-wide: The authors later found HLA-associated TCR beta chains more clonally expanded than equally common others. Accurate predictions that matched the HLA-A and HLA-B alleles of most subjects were reportedly made from TCR beta sequences. Presence/absence analyses treated sequencing depth as roughly uniform across donors.

Primers for the PCR totalled 60 Vbeta and 13 Jbeta. Some clones are missing from TCRdb's copy, which holds only in-frame ones; the method was immunoSEQ multiplex PCR. This sample has some 250,000 clones, with around 80% found just once. This clone was counted a single time. Its matching antigen is unknown. This clonotype originated in a woman aged 40 to 50 in good health and CMV-seropositive. The source material was PBMCs.

The CDR3 DNA reads as TGCAGCGTTCGGGGAATTGTGACAGATACGCAGTATTTT. Translation: CSVRGIVTDTQYF. The V gene is TRBV29-1, the J gene TRBJ2-3; TRBD2 is a possible D gene (5 bases). Germline V gene sequence: CDR1 SQVTM, CDR2 ANQGSEA. The CDR3 covers 13 residues. V lost 5 bases and J lost 3, with 12 bases in between.